This T cell receptor (beta chain) was retrieved from a study of molecular identifiers for immune sequencing clone quantification. There are a few counts of this clonotype. Its specificity is not known. The trim removed 7 bases at V and 6 bases at J, leaving 10 bases unmatched. This CDR3 contains 14 residues. Germline lookup yields CDR1 SQVTM and CDR2 ANQGSEA. Previously described methods and listed TCR primers were employed for the bulk TCR libraries. TCRdb redid the calling of the PCR reads with MiXCR, one entry per CDR3 protein. This table has over 70,000 distinct CDR3 sequences, 25% appearing once. With 10%, 30% or 50% of RNA, about 20,000 to 1,100,000 naive CD8 T cells were sequenced. Naive CD8 T cells were sorted as CD8+CD4-CCR7+CD45RA+. Notes on the study in general: The study found clones above 20 RNA copies held over 97% of effector molecules and under 1% in naive cells.

The material sequenced was naive CD8+ T cells from blood, with Jurkat cell RNA spiked in. Subset of the sample: FACS-sorted CD8+CD4-CCR7+CD45RA+ naive T cells. The chain employs TRBV29-1 and TRBJ2-1; TRBD1 matches at 9 bases. The sequence was obtained from a human donor in good health. Some libraries in this study had Jurkat cell RNA spiked in. The CDR3, as DNA: TGCAGCGGGGGGTGGGGACAGGGCGTCAATGAGCAGTTCTTC. It encodes CSGGWGQGVNEQFF.